This T cell receptor beta chain stems from a study of identical twins. The CDR3 runs 14 residues. V was pared by 8 bases and J by 6 bases, with 17 bases between. CDR1 is MNHEY, CDR2 SMNVEV, per germline (reference sequence). TCRdb fed the 5' RACE reads into MiXCR, producing one record per CDR3 protein. The sample consists of 550,000 to 700,000 distinct CDR3 sequences, about 20% of them appearing once. The same specimen was also included in a second study, on T cells expressing NK-cell markers.

The source is a young woman in good health. This chain connects TRBV27 to TRBJ1-5, with D unclear. The sequencing input was PBMCs. The CDR3, as DNA: TGTGCCAGCTCCCCCCAAAGTTCAAGTCAGCCCCAGCATTTT. Residues: CASSPQSSSQPQHF.